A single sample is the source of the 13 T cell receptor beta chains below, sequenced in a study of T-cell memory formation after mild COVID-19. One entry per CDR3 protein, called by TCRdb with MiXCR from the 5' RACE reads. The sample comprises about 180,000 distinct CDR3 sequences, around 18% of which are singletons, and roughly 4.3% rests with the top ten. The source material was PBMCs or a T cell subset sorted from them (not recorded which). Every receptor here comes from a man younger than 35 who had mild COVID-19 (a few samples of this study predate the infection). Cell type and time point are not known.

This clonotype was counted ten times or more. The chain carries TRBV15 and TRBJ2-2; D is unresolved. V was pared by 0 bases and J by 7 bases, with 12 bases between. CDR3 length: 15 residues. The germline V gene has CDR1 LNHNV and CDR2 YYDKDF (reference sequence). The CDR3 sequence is CATSRDREWDGELFF. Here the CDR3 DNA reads TGTGCCACCAGCAGAGATCGAGAATGGGACGGGGAGCTGTTTTTT.

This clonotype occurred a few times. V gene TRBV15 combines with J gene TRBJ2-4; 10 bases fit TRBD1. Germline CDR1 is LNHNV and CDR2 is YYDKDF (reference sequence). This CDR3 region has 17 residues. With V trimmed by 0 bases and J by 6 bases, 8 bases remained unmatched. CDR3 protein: CATSRDSGQGSLNIQYF. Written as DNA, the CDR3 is TGTGCCACCAGCAGAGATTCGGGACAGGGGTCATTAAACATTCAGTACTTC. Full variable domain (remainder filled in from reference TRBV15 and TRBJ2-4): DAMVIQNPRYQVTQFGKPVTLSCSQTLNHNVMYWYQQKSSQAPKLLFHYYDKDFNNEADTPDNFQSRRPNTSFCFLDIRSPGLGDTAMYLCATSRDSGQGSLNIQYFGAGTRLSVL.

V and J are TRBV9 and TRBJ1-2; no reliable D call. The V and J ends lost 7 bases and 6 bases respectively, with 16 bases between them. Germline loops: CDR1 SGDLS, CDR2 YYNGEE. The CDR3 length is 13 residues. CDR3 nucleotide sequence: TGTGCCAGCCGGAGGATCATCGGGAATGGCTACACCTTC. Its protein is CASRRIIGNGYTF.

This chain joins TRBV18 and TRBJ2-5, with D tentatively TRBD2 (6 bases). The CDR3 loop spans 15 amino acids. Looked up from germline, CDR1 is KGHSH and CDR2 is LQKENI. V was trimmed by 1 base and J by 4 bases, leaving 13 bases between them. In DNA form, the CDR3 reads TGTGCCAGCTCACCACGGCGCCAGGGAGGAGAGACCCAGTACTTC. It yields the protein CASSPRRQGGETQYF.

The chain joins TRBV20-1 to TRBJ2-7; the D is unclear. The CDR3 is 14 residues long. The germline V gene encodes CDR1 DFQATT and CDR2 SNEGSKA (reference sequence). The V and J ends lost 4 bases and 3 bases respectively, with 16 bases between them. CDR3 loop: CSATDEPENYEQYV. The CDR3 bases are TGCAGTGCTACGGACGAACCAGAAAACTACGAGCAGTACGTC.

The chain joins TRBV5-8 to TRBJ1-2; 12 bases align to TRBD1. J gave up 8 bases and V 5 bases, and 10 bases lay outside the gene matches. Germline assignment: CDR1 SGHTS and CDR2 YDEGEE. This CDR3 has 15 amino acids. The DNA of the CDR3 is TGTGCCAGCAGAAAACCGGGACAGGGGGCGAAGGGCTACACCTTC. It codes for CASRKPGQGAKGYTF.

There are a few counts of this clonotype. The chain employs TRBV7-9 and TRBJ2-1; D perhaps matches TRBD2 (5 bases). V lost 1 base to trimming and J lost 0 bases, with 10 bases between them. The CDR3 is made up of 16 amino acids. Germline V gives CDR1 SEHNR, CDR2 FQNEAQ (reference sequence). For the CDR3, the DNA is TGTGCCAGCAGCTTAGGTGTGGGGAGCTCCTACAATGAGCAGTTCTTC. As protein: CASSLGVGSSYNEQFF.

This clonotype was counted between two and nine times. CDR3 sequence reads: CASRGLRQGNQPQHF. CDR3 DNA: TGTGCCAGCAGGGGACTAAGACAGGGGAATCAGCCCCAGCATTTT. The rearrangement joins TRBV6-6 to TRBJ1-5; 8 nucleotides align to TRBD1. The CDR3 spans 15 residues. CDR1 is MNHNY, CDR2 SVGAGI, per germline (reference sequence). V was clipped by 6 bases and J by 4 bases; unmatched bases: 8.

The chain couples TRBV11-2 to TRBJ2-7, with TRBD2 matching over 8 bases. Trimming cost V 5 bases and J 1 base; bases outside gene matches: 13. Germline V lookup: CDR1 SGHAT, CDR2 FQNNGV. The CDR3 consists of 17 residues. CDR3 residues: CASSVGLVGAKSYEQYF. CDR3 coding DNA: TGTGCCAGCAGCGTGGGACTAGTGGGGGCAAAATCCTACGAGCAGTACTTC. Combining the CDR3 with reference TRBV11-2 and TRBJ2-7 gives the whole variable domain EAGVAQSPRYKIIEKRQSVAFWCNPISGHATLYWYQQILGQGPKLLIQFQNNGVVDDSQLPKDRFSAERLKGVDSTLKIQPAKLEDSAVYLCASSVGLVGAKSYEQYFGPGTRLTVT.

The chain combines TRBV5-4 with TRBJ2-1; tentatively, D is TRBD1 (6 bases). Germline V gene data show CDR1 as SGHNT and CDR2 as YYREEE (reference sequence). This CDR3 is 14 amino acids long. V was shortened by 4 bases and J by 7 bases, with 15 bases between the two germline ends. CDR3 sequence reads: CASSKPLQGNEQFF. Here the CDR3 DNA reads TGTGCCAGCAGCAAACCATTGCAGGGGAATGAGCAGTTCTTC.

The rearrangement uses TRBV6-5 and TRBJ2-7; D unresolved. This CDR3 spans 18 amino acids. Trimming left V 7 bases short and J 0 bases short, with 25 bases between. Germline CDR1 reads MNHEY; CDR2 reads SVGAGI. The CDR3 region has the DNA TGTGCCAGCACCCTAAAGTACTTCAAAGGCCCCAACTCCTACGAGCAGTACTTC. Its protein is CASTLKYFKGPNSYEQYF.

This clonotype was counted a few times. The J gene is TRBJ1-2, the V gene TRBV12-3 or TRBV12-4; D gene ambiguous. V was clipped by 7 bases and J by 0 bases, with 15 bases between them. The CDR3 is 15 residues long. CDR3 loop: CASILGRRANYGYTF. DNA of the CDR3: TGTGCCAGCATATTGGGCCGGAGGGCTAACTATGGCTACACCTTC.

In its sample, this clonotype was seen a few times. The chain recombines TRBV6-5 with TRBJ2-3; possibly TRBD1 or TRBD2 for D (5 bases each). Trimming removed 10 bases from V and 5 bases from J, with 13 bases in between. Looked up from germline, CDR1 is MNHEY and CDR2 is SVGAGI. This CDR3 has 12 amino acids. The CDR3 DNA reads TGTGCCACCGAGGGGCCCCTAGATACGCAGTATTTT. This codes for CATEGPLDTQYF.